A selection of T cell receptor beta chains follows, all from one sample in a study of CD8+ T cells in alopecia areata. Produced via immunoSEQ multiplex PCR; TCRdb's table is partial and in-frame only. The data contain about 140,000 clones, approximately 86% of them singletons. Sequences were derived from CD8+ T cells sorted from blood, sampled at week 4, from a patient treated with tofacitinib. These receptors were taken from a human donor with alopecia areata. The CDR3 runs from the conserved cysteine through the conserved F or W. The order of the fields is clone size, D gene, V gene, J gene, CDR3 protein, CDR3 DNA. A D gene is named only where the DNA matches it firmly. Rows give clone size only sometimes, using once, few, many, or a class for an expanded clone.

>.|TRBD2|TRBV4-1|TRBJ2-5
CASSQETGTSDETQYF
TGCGCCAGCAGCCAAGAGACCGGGACTAGCGATGAGACCCAGTACTTC
>.|.|TRBV11-2|TRBJ2-7
CASTTAGKYEQYF
TGTGCCAGCACCACGGCAGGGAAGTACGAGCAGTACTTC
>.|.|TRBV13|TRBJ2-5
CASSPDRQETQYF
TGTGCCAGCAGCCCAGACAGGCAAGAGACCCAGTACTTC
>.|.|TRBV5-4|TRBJ2-2
CASRTAMNTGELFF
TGTGCCAGCAGGACAGCGATGAACACCGGGGAGCTGTTTTTT
>.|TRBD1|TRBV27|TRBJ2-7
CASSKPGQAYLGEQYF
TGTGCCAGCAGTAAGCCGGGACAGGCTTATCTCGGCGAGCAGTACTTC
>.|.|TRBV7-9|TRBJ2-2
CASSLVAHDTGELFF
TGTGCCAGCAGCTTAGTCGCGCATGACACCGGGGAGCTGTTTTTT
>.|TRBD2|TRBV6-6|TRBJ2-3
CASSRKGLEFTDTQYF
TGTGCCAGCAGCCGAAAGGGACTAGAATTTACGGATACGCAGTATTTT
>few|.|TRBV11-2|TRBJ2-7
CASSLELRRSYEQYF
TGTGCCAGCAGCTTAGAGCTACGCAGGAGTTACGAGCAGTACTTC
>.|TRBD1|TRBV27|TRBJ2-7
CASSLQGAIFYEQYF
TGTGCCAGCAGTTTACAGGGGGCGATCTTCTACGAGCAGTACTTC
>.|TRBD1|TRBV27|TRBJ2-7
CASSYRQGYEQYF
TGTGCCAGCAGTTACAGACAGGGCTACGAGCAGTACTTC
>.|.|TRBV5-1|TRBJ1-1
CATAAGAENTEAFF
TGCGCCACCGCTGCGGGGGCGGAGAACACTGAAGCTTTCTTT
>.|TRBD1|TRBV27|TRBJ2-7
CASSFHPGQGPYEQYF
TGTGCCAGCAGTTTCCATCCGGGACAGGGGCCCTACGAGCAGTACTTC
>.|TRBD2|TRBV6-5|TRBJ2-3
CASSGLASTDTQYF
TGTGCCAGCAGTGGACTAGCGAGCACAGATACGCAGTATTTT
>.|.|TRBV5-1|TRBJ2-1
CASSLLANEQFF
TGCGCCAGCAGCTTGCTGGCCAATGAGCAGTTCTTC
>.|.|TRBV4-1|TRBJ2-7
CASSQDSEQYF
TGCGCCAGCAGCCAAGATTCCGAGCAGTACTTC
>.|.|TRBV25-1|TRBJ2-3
CASSESGVTDTQYF
TGTGCCAGCAGTGAATCAGGGGTTACAGATACGCAGTATTTT
>.|.|TRBV11-2|TRBJ2-5
CASSFRYQETQYF
TGTGCCAGCAGCTTCCGGTACCAAGAGACCCAGTACTTC
>.|.|TRBV7-9|TRBJ2-7
CASSSPRYEQYF
TGTGCCAGCAGCTCCCCGAGATACGAGCAGTACTTC
>once|TRBD2|TRBV6-5|TRBJ2-7
CASSPGGTYEQYF
TGTGCCAGCAGCCCCGGGGGGACCTACGAGCAGTACTTC
>.|.|TRBV7-3|TRBJ2-6
CASSLTPGLYRGANVLTF
TGTGCCAGCAGCTTAACGCCAGGCCTTTATCGGGGGGCCAACGTCCTGACTTTC
>.|.|TRBV7-2|TRBJ2-7
CASSLLGLTYEQYF
TGTGCCAGCAGCTTATTGGGCTTGACCTACGAGCAGTACTTC
>.|.|TRBV29-1|TRBJ2-2
CSVERSGELFF
TGCAGCGTTGAGAGGTCCGGGGAGCTGTTTTTT
>.|TRBD1|TRBV10-2|TRBJ2-1
CASSPGQPLLNEQFF
TGCGCCAGCAGTCCGGGACAGCCTCTTCTCAATGAGCAGTTCTTC
>.|.|TRBV19|TRBJ2-4
CATSPGLANIQYF
TGTGCCACATCCCCCGGGCTAGCAAACATTCAGTACTTC
>.|TRBD2|TRBV19|TRBJ2-1
CASSALAGTGNEQFF
TGTGCCAGTAGTGCCCTAGCGGGAACGGGCAATGAGCAGTTCTTC
>.|TRBD2|TRBV29-1|TRBJ2-3
CSVRLADLDTQYF
TGCAGCGTCAGACTAGCGGACCTAGATACGCAGTATTTT
>.|.|TRBV30|TRBJ2-7
CAWNQGERPTSYEQYF
TGTGCCTGGAACCAGGGCGAGCGACCCACCTCCTACGAGCAGTACTTC
>.|.|TRBV11-2|TRBJ2-3
CASQKQGRDTQYF
TGTGCCAGTCAGAAGCAGGGCCGGGATACGCAGTATTTT
>.|.|TRBV9|TRBJ2-7
CASSGSGSTYEQYF
TGTGCCAGCAGCGGAAGCGGGTCTACCTACGAGCAGTACTTC
>.|.|TRBV11-2|TRBJ1-4
CASSPDGRGNWKLFF
TGTGCCAGCAGCCCCGACGGTAGGGGGAATTGGAAACTGTTTTTT
>.|.|TRBV9|TRBJ1-2
CASDGYTF
TGTGCCAGCGATGGCTACACCTTC
>.|.|TRBV2|TRBJ1-1
CASLGGDTEAFF
TGTGCCAGCCTGGGAGGGGACACTGAAGCTTTCTTT
>.|.|TRBV29-1|TRBJ1-1
CSVTGEVTSTEAFF
TGCAGCGTGACCGGCGAGGTAACATCCACTGAAGCTTTCTTT
>.|TRBD1|TRBV28|TRBJ2-2
CASRGRTGAAGELFF
TGTGCCAGCAGGGGGAGGACAGGGGCCGCCGGGGAGCTGTTTTTT
>.|.|TRBV5-1|TRBJ2-3
CASSNVADTQYF
TGCGCCAGCAGCAACGTCGCAGATACGCAGTATTTT
>.|.|TRBV6-5|TRBJ2-1
CASRGAATWDEQFF
TGTGCCAGCAGGGGAGCGGCCACCTGGGATGAGCAGTTCTTC
>.|.|TRBV19|TRBJ1-1
CASATGDTEAFF
TGTGCCAGTGCTACAGGAGACACTGAAGCTTTCTTT
>.|.|TRBV29-1|TRBJ2-6
CSVEEERLPGANVLTF
TGCAGCGTTGAAGAAGAGAGACTGCCTGGGGCCAACGTCCTGACTTTC
>.|.|TRBV7-9|TRBJ2-1
CASSLVGAPYNEQFF
TGTGCCAGCAGCTTAGTGGGGGCTCCCTACAATGAGCAGTTCTTC
>.|TRBD2|TRBV30|TRBJ2-1
CAWNSGRGSEQFF
TGTGCCTGGAATAGCGGGAGAGGCAGTGAGCAGTTCTTC
>once|TRBD1|TRBV7-9|TRBJ1-1
CASSLAQGAVTEAFF
TGTGCCAGCAGCTTAGCCCAGGGGGCTGTCACTGAAGCTTTCTTT
>.|.|TRBV13|TRBJ2-7
CASSLGASGGEQYF
TGTGCCAGCAGCTTAGGTGCCTCCGGTGGCGAGCAGTACTTC
>.|TRBD1|TRBV19|TRBJ2-7
CASRYGTGDYEQYF
TGTGCCAGTAGGTATGGGACAGGGGACTACGAGCAGTACTTC
>once|.|TRBV30|TRBJ2-1
CAWIGYEQFF
TGTGCCTGGATTGGGTATGAGCAGTTCTTC
>.|TRBD1|TRBV5-1|TRBJ2-7
CASSLGQGVMYEQYF
TGCGCCAGCAGCTTGGGACAGGGGGTTATGTACGAGCAGTACTTC
>.|.|TRBV5-6|TRBJ2-7
CASSQHGLSYEQYF
TGTGCCAGCAGCCAACACGGCCTCTCCTACGAGCAGTACTTC
>.|TRBD1|TRBV7-6|TRBJ1-1
CASSQGTGGRSTEAFF
TGTGCCAGCAGCCAAGGGACAGGGGGCCGGAGCACTGAAGCTTTCTTT
>.|TRBD1|TRBV4-1|TRBJ2-7
CASSVDRDSYEQYF
TGCGCCAGCAGCGTTGACAGGGATTCCTACGAGCAGTACTTC
>.|TRBD1|TRBV7-3|TRBJ2-6
CASSLYEGAFSGANVLTF
TGTGCCAGCAGCTTATATGAGGGGGCTTTCTCTGGGGCCAACGTCCTGACTTTC
>few|.|TRBV29-1|TRBJ2-1
CSVGGNEQFF
TGCAGCGTTGGGGGGAATGAGCAGTTCTTC
>.|.|TRBV9|TRBJ1-2
CASSVTETYGYTF
TGTGCCAGCAGTGTGACTGAGACCTATGGCTACACCTTC
>.|.|TRBV2|TRBJ2-7
CASSGIGASYEQYF
TGTGCCAGCAGTGGTATCGGCGCCTCCTACGAGCAGTACTTC
>medium-sized|TRBD2|TRBV2|TRBJ2-2
CASSSGRTAPGELFF
TGTGCCAGCAGTAGCGGGAGGACCGCCCCCGGGGAGCTGTTTTTT
>.|.|TRBV5-4|TRBJ2-5
CASSQDRSGETQYF
TGTGCCAGCAGCCAAGACAGGTCTGGGGAGACCCAGTACTTC
>.|TRBD1|TRBV5-1|TRBJ2-3
CASSPGGQGLADTQYF
TGCGCCAGCAGTCCTGGGGGACAGGGGCTCGCAGATACGCAGTATTTT
>.|TRBD2|TRBV7-9|TRBJ2-6
CASSQTLDWEGAGANVLTF
TGTGCCAGCAGCCAAACTCTCGATTGGGAGGGAGCTGGGGCCAACGTCCTGACTTTC